Below, 14 T cell receptor beta chains from the same sample are listed, as sequenced in a study of T cell changes during pregnancy in multiple sclerosis. Clones were sequenced by immunoSEQ multiplex PCR, and TCRdb holds only the in-frame ones, with some missing. The table shows roughly 90,000 clones, with roughly 90% occurring only once. Sequencing used peripheral blood, obtained before pregnancy. These receptors were obtained from a female donor with multiple sclerosis, enrolled in a pregnancy study.

The V and J genes are TRBV27 and TRBJ2-2; TRBD1 matches 7 bases. The CDR3 is made up of 14 amino acids. Germline V gene data show CDR1 as MNHEY and CDR2 as SMNVEV (reference sequence). V trimming: 5 bases; J trimming: 5 bases; junction bases outside the gene matches: 5. The CDR3 sequence: CASSHRGETGELFF. The CDR3 nucleotides read TGTGCCAGCAGTCACAGGGGAGAGACCGGGGAGCTGTTTTTT.

This chain links TRBV30 with TRBJ2-1, with D possibly matching TRBD1 (7 bases). CDR1 is GTSNPN, CDR2 SVGIG, per germline (reference sequence). The CDR3 length is 17 residues. Trimming cost V 0 bases and J 6 bases, with 21 bases left between them. CDR3 nucleotides: TGTGCCTGGAGTGTAGGGGCGGGGCAGGGGGACTCCAATGAGCAGTTCTTC. Its protein product is CAWSVGAGQGDSNEQFF.

This chain links TRBV5-4 with TRBJ2-2; the match to TRBD2 covers 9 bases. CDR3 size: 20 residues. CDR1 and CDR2 from the germline V gene are SGHNT and YYREEE (reference sequence). The V and J ends lost 4 bases and 5 bases, in that order; junction bases with no gene match: 21. Here the CDR3 reads CASSPPRRSGGNLGTGELFF. DNA for the CDR3: TGTGCCAGCAGCCCCCCTAGAAGGAGCGGGGGGAATCTCGGGACCGGGGAGCTGTTTTTT.

The CDR3 DNA is TGTGCCAGCAGTCGGACCCCCTCGGGGAATGAGCAGTTCTTC. This encodes CASSRTPSGNEQFF. The chain uses TRBV27 and TRBJ2-1; D might be TRBD2 (5 bases). Between the trimmed V and J ends, which lost 5 bases and 7 bases, there was a span of 15 bases. Germline V lookup: CDR1 MNHEY, CDR2 SMNVEV (reference sequence). This CDR3 spans 14 amino acids.

V is TRBV29-1 and J is TRBJ1-2, with TRBD1 as a possible D gene (6 bases). The CDR3 runs to 12 residues. Trimming left V 6 bases short and J 7 bases short, with 15 bases between. The germline V gene encodes CDR1 SQVTM and CDR2 ANQGSEA. The CDR3 loop is CSVDDRMAGYTF. In DNA, the CDR3 is TGCAGCGTAGATGACAGGATGGCTGGCTACACCTTC.

J is TRBJ2-3 and V is TRBV7-2, with D unclear. Germline V gives CDR1 SGHTA, CDR2 FQGNSA. The germline V and J ends were trimmed by 3 bases and 7 bases, with 8 bases remaining between them. CDR3 size: 12 residues. CDR3 coding DNA: TGTGCCAGCAGCTTTTACACTAATACGCAGTATTTT. Translated: CASSFYTNTQYF. Complete variable domain (other parts from reference TRBV7-2 and TRBJ2-3): GAGVSQSPSNKVTEKGKDVELRCDPISGHTALYWYRQSLGQGLEFLIYFQGNSAPDKSGLPSDRFSAERTGGSVSTLTIQRTQQEDSAVYLCASSFYTNTQYFGPGTRLTVL.

This chain links TRBV2 with TRBJ2-7; TRBD2 matches 9 bases. Germline values: CDR1 SNHLY, CDR2 FYNNEI. J gave up 3 bases and V 6 bases, and 3 bases lay outside the gene matches. The CDR3 length is 13 residues. The CDR3 DNA sequence: TGTGCCAGCAGAAGGACTAGCGACTACGAGCAGTACTTC. Translation: CASRRTSDYEQYF. Full variable domain (missing parts from reference TRBV2 and TRBJ2-7): EPEVTQTPSHQVTQMGQEVILRCVPISNHLYFYWYRQILGQKVEFLVSFYNNEISEKSEIFDDQFSVERPDGSNFTLKIRSTKLEDSAMYFCASRRTSDYEQYFGPGTRLTVT.

The V gene is TRBV6-1, the J gene TRBJ1-5; 7 nucleotides match TRBD1. V gave up 6 bases and J gave up 5 bases; unmatched junction bases: 7. CDR3 length: 14 amino acids. The germline V gene encodes CDR1 MNHNS and CDR2 SASEGT. CDR3 sequence: CASRGPGQHQPQHF. CDR3 coding DNA: TGTGCCAGCAGAGGCCCGGGACAGCATCAGCCCCAGCATTTT.

The chain has TRBV2 and TRBJ1-4; D is possibly TRBD1 (5 bases). The CDR3 runs to 13 residues. The ends were cut back, 6 bases at V and 5 bases at J, with 10 bases in the middle. Germline lookup yields CDR1 SNHLY and CDR2 FYNNEI. CDR3 in DNA: TGTGCCAGCAGGGGACTGAGGAATGAAAAACTGTTTTTT. Its translation: CASRGLRNEKLFF.

The chain uses TRBV10-3 and TRBJ1-4; TRBD1 agrees at 7 bases. This CDR3 comprises 14 residues. In germline, CDR1 is ENHRY, CDR2 SYGVKD. V was clipped by 6 bases and J by 0 bases; unmatched bases: 1. Here the CDR3 DNA reads TGTGCCATCAGGCAGGGGGCAACTAATGAAAAACTGTTTTTT. It translates to CAIRQGATNEKLFF.

The CDR3 DNA is TGTGCCAGTACCATCTACAGGGATGGTGGTTGGAGCTACACCTTC. Its protein product is CASTIYRDGGWSYTF. The chain couples TRBV19 to TRBJ1-2; possible D gene TRBD1, 6 bases. From germline, CDR1 is LNHDA and CDR2 SQIVND (reference sequence). V was trimmed by 7 bases and J by 9 bases, leaving 24 bases between them. The CDR3 is 15 amino acids.

J is TRBJ1-2 and V is TRBV29-1; 8 bases match TRBD1. Germline-derived CDR1 and CDR2 are SQVTM and ANQGSEA. The CDR3 has 13 residues. The V segment lost 6 bases and the J segment 4 bases; nucleotides outside the gene matches: 7. The CDR3 region has the DNA TGCAGCGTAAGGGACAGGCAGTTCTATGGCTACACCTTC. The encoded protein is CSVRDRQFYGYTF.

The V and J genes are TRBV5-1 and TRBJ1-2; D is undetermined. The germline V and J ends were trimmed by 7 bases and 4 bases, with 14 bases remaining between them. CDR1 is SGHRS and CDR2 is YFSETQ in the germline V gene. This CDR3 has 13 amino acids. Here the CDR3 DNA reads TGCGCCAGCCGCGGGCAGGAGATCTATGGCTACACCTTC. Translating gives CASRGQEIYGYTF.

The rearrangement uses TRBV5-5 and TRBJ2-5; D might be TRBD2 (5 bases). V lost 2 bases to trimming and J lost 2 bases, with 19 bases between them. Germline V gene data show CDR1 as SGHKS and CDR2 as YYEKEE (reference sequence). The CDR3 spans 17 residues. The DNA of the CDR3 is TGTGCCAGCAGCTTTACTGCCGCTGGAGGAAGTCAAGAGACCCAGTACTTC. Its translation is CASSFTAAGGSQETQYF.